This T cell receptor (beta chain) was retrieved from a study of blood T cells in healthy people across ages. Whole-study findings and limits: Changes in expanded clonotypes were possibly confounded, as the CMV status of donors was unknown. Diversity figures based on one million T cells were deemed too low.

The second PCR ran roughly 7 to 12 cycles with a sample-barcoded 5' primer and J-beta primers. TCRdb re-analysed the 5' RACE reads in MiXCR, keeping a single row per CDR3 protein. The sample holds 1.5 million to 2 million distinct CDR3 sequences, roughly a third seen once. Looked up from germline, CDR1 is LGHDT and CDR2 is YNNKEL (reference sequence). Germline trimming cut 1 base from V and 1 base from J; bases unmatched to any gene: 12. This CDR3 spans 18 amino acids. Turning to this clonotype: Its cognate antigen is unknown.

This chain links TRBV3-1 with TRBJ1-2, with 7 bases lining up with TRBD1. This sequence originates from a woman aged 25 to 39 in good health. Sequences were obtained from blood. The CDR3 protein is CASSQVGQWYKDNYGYTF. The CDR3 nucleotides read TGTGCCAGCAGCCAAGTGGGACAGTGGTATAAGGATAACTATGGCTACACCTTC.